This T cell receptor beta chain comes out of a study of blood T cell repertoires in COVID-19. Study overall: Material from acute and convalescent COVID-19 was sourced from the United States, Italy and Spain.

Sequencing was performed with immunoSEQ multiplex PCR; in TCRdb, only in-frame clones are kept and a portion is missing. The sample shows 45,000 to 60,000 clones, around four fifths of them seen only once. About this clone itself: An end of the junction does not agree with germline; a read error may underlie this.

Germline-derived CDR1 and CDR2 are SGHAT and FQNNGV. This CDR3 spans 14 amino acids. The chain has TRBV11-2 and TRBJ1-2, with D possibly TRBD1 on 6 matching bases. What was sequenced was peripheral blood. This receptor was taken from a human donor with acute or convalescent COVID-19. The donor label of this sample is uncertain. CDR3 sequence (DNA): TGTGCCAGCAGCATAGACGTACAGGGTTATGGCTACACCTTC. This codes for CASSIDVQGYGYTF.